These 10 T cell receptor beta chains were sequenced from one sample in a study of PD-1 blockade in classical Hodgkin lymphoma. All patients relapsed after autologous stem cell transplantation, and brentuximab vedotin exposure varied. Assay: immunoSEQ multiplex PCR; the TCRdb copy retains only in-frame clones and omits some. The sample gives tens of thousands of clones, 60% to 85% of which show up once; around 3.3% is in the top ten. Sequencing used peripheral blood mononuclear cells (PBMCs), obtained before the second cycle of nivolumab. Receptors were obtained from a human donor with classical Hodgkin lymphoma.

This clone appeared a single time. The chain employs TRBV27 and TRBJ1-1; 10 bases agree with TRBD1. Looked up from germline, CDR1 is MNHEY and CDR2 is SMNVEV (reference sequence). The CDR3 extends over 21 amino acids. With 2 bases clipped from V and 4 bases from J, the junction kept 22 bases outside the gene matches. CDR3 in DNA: TGTGCCAGCAGTTTAACGATGGGGCGAAATGGACAGGGGGTATATGGCACTGAAGCTTTCTTT. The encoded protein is CASSLTMGRNGQGVYGTEAFF.

The chain's CDR3 is CASSDGTGGYEQYF. The CDR3 DNA reads TGTGCCAGCAGTGACGGGACAGGGGGCTACGAGCAGTACTTC. The gene calls are TRBV6-1 and TRBJ2-7; the match to TRBD1 covers 11 bases. Germline CDR1 reads MNHNS; CDR2 reads SASEGT. V trimming: 3 bases; J trimming: 3 bases; junction bases outside the gene matches: 1. This CDR3 is built from 14 residues.

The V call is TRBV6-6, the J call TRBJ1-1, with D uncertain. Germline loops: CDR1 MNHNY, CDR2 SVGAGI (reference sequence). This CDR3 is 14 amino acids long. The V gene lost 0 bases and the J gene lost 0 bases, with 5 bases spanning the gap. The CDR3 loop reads CASSYSSVNTEAFF. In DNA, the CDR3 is TGTGCCAGCAGTTACTCGTCCGTGAACACTGAAGCTTTCTTT.

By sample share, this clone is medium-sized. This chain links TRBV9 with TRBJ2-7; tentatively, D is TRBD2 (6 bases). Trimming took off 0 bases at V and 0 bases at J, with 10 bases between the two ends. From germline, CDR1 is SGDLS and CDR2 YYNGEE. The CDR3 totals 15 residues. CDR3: CASSVAGEHSYEQYF. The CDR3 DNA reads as TGTGCCAGCAGCGTAGCGGGGGAACACTCCTACGAGCAGTACTTC.

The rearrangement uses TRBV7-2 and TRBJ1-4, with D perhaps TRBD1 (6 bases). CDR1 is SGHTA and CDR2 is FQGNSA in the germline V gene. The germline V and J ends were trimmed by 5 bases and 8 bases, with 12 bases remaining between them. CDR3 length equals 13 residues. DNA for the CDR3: TGTGCCAGCAGCCCTCAGGGGAGGGAAAAACTGTTTTTT. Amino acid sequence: CASSPQGREKLFF.

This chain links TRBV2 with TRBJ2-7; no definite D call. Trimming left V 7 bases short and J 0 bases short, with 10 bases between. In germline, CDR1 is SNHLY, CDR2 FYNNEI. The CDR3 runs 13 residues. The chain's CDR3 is CASNGIGSYEQYF. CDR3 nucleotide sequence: TGTGCCAGCAATGGTATCGGCTCCTACGAGCAGTACTTC.

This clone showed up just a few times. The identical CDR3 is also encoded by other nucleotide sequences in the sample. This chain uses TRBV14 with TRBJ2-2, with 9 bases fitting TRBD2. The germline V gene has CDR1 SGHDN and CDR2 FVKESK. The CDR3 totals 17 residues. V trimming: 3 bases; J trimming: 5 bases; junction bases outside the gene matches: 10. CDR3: CASSHGLRGGRTGELFF. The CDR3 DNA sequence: TGTGCCAGCAGCCATGGTTTGCGGGGGGGCCGTACCGGGGAGCTGTTTTTT.

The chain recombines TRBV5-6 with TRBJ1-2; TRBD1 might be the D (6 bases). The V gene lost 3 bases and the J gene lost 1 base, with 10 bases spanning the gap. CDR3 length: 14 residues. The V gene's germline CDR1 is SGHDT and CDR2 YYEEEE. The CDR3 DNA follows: TGTGCCAGCAGCTCCCCCAGGGGTAACTATGGCTACACCTTC. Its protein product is CASSSPRGNYGYTF.

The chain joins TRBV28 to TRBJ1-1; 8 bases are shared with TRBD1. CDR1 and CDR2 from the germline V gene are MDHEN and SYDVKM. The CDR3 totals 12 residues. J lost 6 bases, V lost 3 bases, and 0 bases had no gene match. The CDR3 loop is CASSFRGPEAFF. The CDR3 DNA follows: TGTGCCAGCAGTTTCAGGGGGCCTGAAGCTTTCTTT.

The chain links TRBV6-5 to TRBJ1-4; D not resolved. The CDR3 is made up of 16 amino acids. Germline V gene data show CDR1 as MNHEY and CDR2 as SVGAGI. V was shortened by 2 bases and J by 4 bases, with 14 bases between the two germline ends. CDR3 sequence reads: CASSYTWRGVNEKLFF. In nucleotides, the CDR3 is TGTGCCAGCAGTTACACCTGGCGGGGAGTTAATGAAAAACTGTTTTTT.